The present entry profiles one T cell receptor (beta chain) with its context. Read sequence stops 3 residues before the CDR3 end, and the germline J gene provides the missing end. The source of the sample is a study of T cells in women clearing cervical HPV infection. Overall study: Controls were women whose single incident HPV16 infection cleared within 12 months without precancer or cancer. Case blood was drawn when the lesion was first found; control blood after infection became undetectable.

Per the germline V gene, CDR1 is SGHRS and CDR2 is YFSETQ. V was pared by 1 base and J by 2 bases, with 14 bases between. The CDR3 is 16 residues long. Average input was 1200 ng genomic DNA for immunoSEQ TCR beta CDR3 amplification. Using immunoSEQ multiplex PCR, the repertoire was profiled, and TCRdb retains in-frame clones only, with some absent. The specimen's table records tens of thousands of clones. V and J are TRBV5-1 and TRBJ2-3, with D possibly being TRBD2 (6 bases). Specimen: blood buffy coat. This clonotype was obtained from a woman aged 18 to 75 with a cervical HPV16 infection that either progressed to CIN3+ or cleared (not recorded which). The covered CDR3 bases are TGCGCCAGCAGCTTGTTAACTAGCCCATCCACAGATACG. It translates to CASSLLTSPSTDT. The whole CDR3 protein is CASSLLTSPSTDTQYF. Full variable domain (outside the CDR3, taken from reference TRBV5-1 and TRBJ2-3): KAGVTQTPRYLIKTRGQQVTLSCSPISGHRSVSWYQQTPGQGLQFLFEYFSETQRNKGNFPGRFSGRQFSNSRSEMNVSTLELGDSALYLCASSLLTSPSTDTQYFGPGTRLTVL.